This T cell receptor (beta chain) is from a study of technical replicates of blood from a handful of donors (TCRdb year 2017). With respect to this clone: Its antigen remains unidentified. Base-call qualities are not available, and no considerably larger clone is one nucleotide away.

Receptors were amplified or captured by the immunoSEQ multiplex PCR assay. The clones in this table, taken by TCRdb from immuneACCESS, are in-frame only. Not every clone is retained; where verified, under half of the shortfall comes from an unresolved V gene, and the cause of the rest is unknown. The sample yields roughly 100,000 clones; roughly 95% were counted once. About 0.24% of the sample lies in the top ten. The CDR3 runs 16 amino acids, cysteine and phenylalanine included. The sequence is cut down to CDR3 DNA, 48 bases in frame from base 1. From a lookup of the germline V gene (reference sequence), CDR1 and CDR2 are LNHNV and YYDKDF. Relative to germline, V is missing 1 base and J is missing 0 bases, with 5 bases of the junction outside any gene match.

The sequence is built from TRBV15 and TRBJ2-5, with 7 bases in between that match TRBD1. The receptor comes from a human donor in good health. Sequenced input: T cells isolated from PBMCs. The CDR3 region reads CATSRGEGQYQETQYF. In nucleotides, the sequence is TGTGCCACCAGCAGAGGTGAGGGACAGTACCAAGAGACCCAGTACTTC.